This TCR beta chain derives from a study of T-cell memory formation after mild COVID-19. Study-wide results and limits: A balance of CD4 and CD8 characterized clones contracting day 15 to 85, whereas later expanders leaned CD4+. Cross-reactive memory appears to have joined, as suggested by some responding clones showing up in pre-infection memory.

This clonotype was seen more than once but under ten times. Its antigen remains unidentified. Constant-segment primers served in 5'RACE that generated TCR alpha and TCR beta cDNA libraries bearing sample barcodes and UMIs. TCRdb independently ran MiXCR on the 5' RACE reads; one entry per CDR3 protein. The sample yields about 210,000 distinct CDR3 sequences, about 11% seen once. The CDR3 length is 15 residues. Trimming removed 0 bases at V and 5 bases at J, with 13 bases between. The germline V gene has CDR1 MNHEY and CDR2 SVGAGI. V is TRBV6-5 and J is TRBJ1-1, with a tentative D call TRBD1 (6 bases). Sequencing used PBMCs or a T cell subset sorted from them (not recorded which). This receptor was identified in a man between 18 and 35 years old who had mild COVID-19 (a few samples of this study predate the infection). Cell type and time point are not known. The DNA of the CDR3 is TGTGCCAGCAGTTACTCAGCGACAGGCAGGACTGAAGCTTTCTTT. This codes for CASSYSATGRTEAFF.